This is a list of T cell receptor beta chains from one sample in a study of T cells after yellow fever vaccination. TCRdb fed the 5' RACE reads into MiXCR, producing one record per CDR3 protein. The table has about 310,000 distinct CDR3 sequences, 3.6% seen once. This sample comprised PBMCs, obtained on the day of the yellow fever booster vaccination. The receptors here all came from a young man who received the YFV17D yellow fever vaccine. CDR3s include the opening cysteine and the closing phenylalanine or tryptophan. Fields, in order: V gene, clone size, J gene, CDR3 protein. Expanded clones get a size class; other rows say once, few or many, or leave the size out.

v_call: TRBV6-5; clone_size: many; j_call: TRBJ2-5; cdr3_aa: CASRSLSGQGTETQYF
v_call: TRBV18; clone_size: NA; j_call: TRBJ1-1; cdr3_aa: CASSPLTGLGTEAFF
v_call: TRBV28; clone_size: few; j_call: TRBJ2-5; cdr3_aa: CASRGGVRETQYF
v_call: TRBV7-8; clone_size: few; j_call: TRBJ2-5; cdr3_aa: CASSFRGRGETQYF
v_call: TRBV20-1; clone_size: few; j_call: TRBJ1-5; cdr3_aa: CSGGQGNDQPQHF
v_call: TRBV20-1; clone_size: few; j_call: TRBJ1-1; cdr3_aa: CSARDGDRGQAFF
v_call: TRBV6-6; clone_size: NA; j_call: TRBJ2-5; cdr3_aa: CASRAGTAWETQYF
v_call: TRBV5-5; clone_size: few; j_call: TRBJ1-2; cdr3_aa: CASSFDDYGYTF
v_call: TRBV10-3; clone_size: many; j_call: TRBJ2-2; cdr3_aa: CAITRQGFRTGELFF
v_call: TRBV20-1; clone_size: many; j_call: TRBJ1-2; cdr3_aa: CSARANYGYTF
v_call: TRBV7-6; clone_size: NA; j_call: TRBJ2-1; cdr3_aa: CASSSSGGAGEQFF
v_call: TRBV7-8; clone_size: many; j_call: TRBJ2-1; cdr3_aa: CASSLSGGGSSYNEQFF
v_call: TRBV19; clone_size: NA; j_call: TRBJ1-5; cdr3_aa: CASKPTGGNQPQHF
v_call: TRBV7-2; clone_size: many; j_call: TRBJ2-1; cdr3_aa: CASSLTRTSGGANEQFF
v_call: TRBV6-4; clone_size: many; j_call: TRBJ2-2; cdr3_aa: CASSFLPSGELFF
v_call: TRBV5-1; clone_size: many; j_call: TRBJ1-6; cdr3_aa: CASSLGTGSHSPLHF
v_call: TRBV10-3; clone_size: few; j_call: TRBJ2-1; cdr3_aa: CAISEPDGEQFF
v_call: TRBV12-3/TRBV12-4; clone_size: few; j_call: TRBJ1-1; cdr3_aa: CASSNQAPYAEAFF
v_call: TRBV20-1; clone_size: many; j_call: TRBJ2-2; cdr3_aa: CSATTSGVSGELFF
v_call: TRBV7-2; clone_size: few; j_call: TRBJ2-3; cdr3_aa: CASSLELQRGGIDTQYF
v_call: TRBV5-1; clone_size: NA; j_call: TRBJ2-7; cdr3_aa: CASSLAGGAYEQYF
v_call: TRBV12-3/TRBV12-4; clone_size: NA; j_call: TRBJ1-3; cdr3_aa: CASRVPSGTIYF
v_call: TRBV7-2; clone_size: many; j_call: TRBJ2-3; cdr3_aa: CASSLSSSRGTDTQYF
v_call: TRBV12-3/TRBV12-4; clone_size: NA; j_call: TRBJ1-5; cdr3_aa: CASSFGTGVRHQPQHF
v_call: TRBV20-1; clone_size: many; j_call: TRBJ2-1; cdr3_aa: CSATGYSYNEQFF
v_call: TRBV5-1; clone_size: few; j_call: TRBJ1-2; cdr3_aa: CASSLATGQFYGYTF
v_call: TRBV20-1; clone_size: NA; j_call: TRBJ2-3; cdr3_aa: CSARYWDGRLDTQYF
v_call: TRBV25-1; clone_size: many; j_call: TRBJ2-5; cdr3_aa: CASSARLAGQETQYF
v_call: TRBV7-9; clone_size: NA; j_call: TRBJ1-3; cdr3_aa: CASSSPGISGNTIYF
v_call: TRBV7-2; clone_size: many; j_call: TRBJ1-4; cdr3_aa: CASSPEGWEKLFF
v_call: TRBV7-2; clone_size: few; j_call: TRBJ1-4; cdr3_aa: CASRLGLNEKLFF
v_call: TRBV7-3; clone_size: many; j_call: TRBJ2-3; cdr3_aa: CASSLGGVPSTDTQYF
v_call: TRBV12-3/TRBV12-4; clone_size: many; j_call: TRBJ2-5; cdr3_aa: CASRTGGPETQYF
v_call: TRBV12-3/TRBV12-4; clone_size: NA; j_call: TRBJ1-5; cdr3_aa: CASSSGGYQPQHF
v_call: TRBV7-9; clone_size: many; j_call: TRBJ2-2; cdr3_aa: CASSLWAGELFF
v_call: TRBV5-1; clone_size: many; j_call: TRBJ2-1; cdr3_aa: CASRRLQGSSNEQFF
v_call: TRBV5-1; clone_size: many; j_call: TRBJ1-1; cdr3_aa: CASSLSLGAEAFF